One and the same sample provided the 27 T cell receptor beta chains below, sequenced in a study of T cell responses to AZD1222 COVID-19 vaccine (dated by TCRdb to the early 2020s). Read against the paper, the sample's time point label means: about 28 days (+/-7) after the second vaccine dose. The library was prepared using the immunoSEQ multiplex PCR assay. In TCRdb, the immuneACCESS table is reduced to in-frame sequences with V and J assigned. These tables do not hold every clone; where another copy was compared, an unresolved V gene accounts for under half, and the others remain unexplained. Within this sample are fewer than 200,000 clones, with roughly 88% of them counted one time only. The ten most abundant clones make up around a tenth of the sample. Sequenced here: peripheral blood, sampled 28 days after the second AZD1222 dose. The receptors were gathered from an adult who received the AZD1222 COVID-19 vaccine.

This clone was counted once. The chain is built from TRBV5-5 and TRBJ2-1; 10 bases fit TRBD2. After removal of 2 bases from V and 5 bases from J, the junction contained 4 bases not matched to a gene. Germline CDR1 reads SGHKS; CDR2 reads YYEKEE (reference sequence). The CDR3 has 15 residues. In DNA, the CDR3 is TGTGCCAGCAGCTTCGGGACTAGCGAGAACAATGAGCAGTTCTTC. Translating it yields CASSFGTSENNEQFF.

This clone has just one count. V and J are TRBV5-1 and TRBJ2-1, with 13 bases aligning to TRBD2. The J segment lost 0 bases and the V segment lost 4 bases, leaving 1 base of the junction unmatched. The germline V gene has CDR1 SGHRS and CDR2 YFSETQ. The CDR3 is 16 amino acids. The CDR3 DNA sequence: TGCGCCAGCAGCCGGACTAGCGGGGGCTCCTACAATGAGCAGTTCTTC. As protein: CASSRTSGGSYNEQFF.

The V call is TRBV19, the J call TRBJ2-2; weak D call: TRBD2 (5 bases). The ends were cut back, 5 bases at V and 0 bases at J, with 7 bases in the middle. Germline V gives CDR1 LNHDA, CDR2 SQIVND (reference sequence). CDR3 size: 14 residues. In nucleotides, the CDR3 is TGTGCCAGTAGTCCGGGGACGAACACCGGGGAGCTGTTTTTT. Its translation is CASSPGTNTGELFF.

The chain carries TRBV6-2 or TRBV6-3 and TRBJ1-1; D is unclear. The V end was cut by 4 bases, the J end by 0 bases, with 6 bases between. The CDR3 has 13 amino acids. Germline V gives CDR1 MNHEY, CDR2 SVGEGT. The CDR3: CASSSPVNTEAFF. CDR3 DNA sequence: TGTGCCAGCAGTTCCCCCGTGAACACTGAAGCTTTCTTT.

CDR3 protein: CASSAHSLSNYGYTF. The DNA of the CDR3 is TGCGCCAGCAGCGCCCACAGCCTTTCTAACTATGGCTACACCTTC. This rearrangement joins TRBV5-1 to TRBJ1-2; no clear D gene. The germline gives CDR1 SGHRS, CDR2 YFSETQ. The CDR3 loop spans 15 amino acids. Between the trimmed V and J ends, which lost 4 bases and 0 bases, there was a span of 13 bases.

The chain recombines TRBV5-8 with TRBJ1-5; D is possibly TRBD1 (5 bases). Germline V gene sequence: CDR1 SGHTS, CDR2 YDEGEE. Trimming took off 4 bases at V and 1 base at J, with 15 bases between the two ends. The CDR3 extends over 16 amino acids. The CDR3 DNA follows: TGTGCCAGCAGCGATCCAGGGCGGGGAAGCAATCAGCCCCAGCATTTT. Encoded protein: CASSDPGRGSNQPQHF.

The chain is built from TRBV6-2 or TRBV6-3 and TRBJ2-7; 7 bases are a match to TRBD1. Germline CDR1 reads MNHEY; CDR2 reads SVGEGT. The CDR3 totals 16 residues. Trimming took 2 bases from V and 1 from J; bases not matched to a gene: 8. CDR3: CASSYTLRQGSYEQYF. The CDR3 coding sequence is TGTGCCAGCAGTTACACCCTCAGACAGGGATCCTACGAGCAGTACTTC.

The chain is built from TRBV5-5 and TRBJ1-5, with no clear D. Trimming took off 4 bases at V and 0 bases at J, with 8 bases between the two ends. CDR1 is SGHKS, CDR2 YYEKEE, per germline (reference sequence). This CDR3 spans 14 amino acids. The CDR3, as DNA: TGTGCCAGCAGCAATCTGTATAGCAATCAGCCCCAGCATTTT. It codes for CASSNLYSNQPQHF.

This clone was detected once. This chain joins TRBV6-5 and TRBJ1-2; TRBD1 agrees at 10 bases. With 10 bases clipped from V and 2 bases from J, the junction kept 7 bases outside the gene matches. The CDR3 has 14 residues. The V gene's germline CDR1 is MNHEY and CDR2 SVGAGI. The CDR3 coding sequence is TGTGCCACCCGACAGGGGGCGACGAACTATGGCTACACCTTC. Amino acid sequence: CATRQGATNYGYTF.

The chain combines TRBV7-3 with TRBJ2-6; D may be TRBD1 (5 bases). Trimming removed 5 bases from V and 4 bases from J, with 9 bases in between. This CDR3 has 14 amino acids. From germline, CDR1 is SGHTA and CDR2 FQGTGA. The CDR3: CASSAGPGANVLTF. CDR3 in DNA: TGTGCCAGCAGCGCAGGGCCAGGGGCCAACGTCCTGACTTTC.

The chain recombines TRBV5-1 with TRBJ2-1, with TRBD1 identical over 8 bases. Germline lookup yields CDR1 SGHRS and CDR2 YFSETQ. The CDR3 has 15 amino acids. V lost 3 bases, J lost 5 bases, and 7 bases stayed unmatched. This CDR3 is CASSSAGGRHNEQFF. CDR3 bases: TGCGCCAGCAGCTCCGCAGGGGGCAGGCACAATGAGCAGTTCTTC.

As concerns this clone: Given a much more abundant clone one base away, this may be a read error. V gene TRBV7-8 combines with J gene TRBJ1-5; 8 bases are shared with TRBD1. Germline trimming cut 5 bases from V and 3 bases from J; bases unmatched to any gene: 3. Looked up from germline, CDR1 is SGHVS and CDR2 is FQNEAQ. This CDR3 region has 14 residues. In DNA form, the CDR3 reads TGTGCCAGCAGCCAGGACAGGGCCAATCAGCCCCAGCATTTT. It translates to CASSQDRANQPQHF.

The chain recombines TRBV5-1 with TRBJ2-3, with 13 bases lining up with TRBD2. The CDR3 extends over 17 amino acids. The trim removed 0 bases at V and 2 bases at J, leaving 3 bases unmatched. Germline assignment: CDR1 SGHRS and CDR2 YFSETQ. CDR3 nucleotide sequence: TGCGCCAGCAGCTTGGGAACTAGCGGGGGGGCCACAGATACGCAGTATTTT. The encoded protein is CASSLGTSGGATDTQYF.

V is TRBV5-4 and J is TRBJ1-2; 8 bases match TRBD1. The CDR3 runs to 15 residues. The trim removed 4 bases at V and 8 bases at J, leaving 13 bases unmatched. Looked up from germline, CDR1 is SGHNT and CDR2 is YYREEE (reference sequence). The CDR3, as DNA: TGTGCCAGCAGCCCAAGACAGGGGCCTACGGGGGGCTACACCTTC. This codes for CASSPRQGPTGGYTF.

The V and J genes are TRBV27 and TRBJ2-2; D is perhaps TRBD1 or TRBD2 (5 bases each). Germline CDR1 MNHEY, CDR2 SMNVEV (reference sequence). V lost 4 bases, J lost 5 bases, and 11 bases lay in between. The CDR3 is made up of 14 amino acids. Written as DNA, the CDR3 is TGTGCCAGCAGTTATACAGGAGGAACCGGGGAGCTGTTTTTT. Translated, it gives CASSYTGGTGELFF.

This rearrangement joins TRBV2 to TRBJ2-3; 12 bases match TRBD2. J was trimmed by 2 bases and V by 5 bases; bases with no gene match: 8. From germline, CDR1 is SNHLY and CDR2 FYNNEI. This CDR3 has 17 amino acids. In nucleotides, the CDR3 is TGTGCCAGCAGTCGGACTAGCGGGGCTTTTGACACAGATACGCAGTATTTT. Encoded protein: CASSRTSGAFDTDTQYF.

This chain joins TRBV13 and TRBJ2-5, with 7 bases identical to TRBD2. J lost 4 bases, V lost 4 bases, and 3 bases had no gene match. Germline CDR1 PRHDT, CDR2 FYEKMQ (reference sequence). This CDR3 has 13 residues. The CDR3 coding sequence is TGTGCCAGCAGCTCCAGGGAGGGAGAGACCCAGTACTTC. As protein: CASSSREGETQYF.

This clone was detected once. This chain links TRBV27 with TRBJ2-6; 9 bases match TRBD1. The germline CDR1 and CDR2 sequences are MNHEY and SMNVEV (reference sequence). V lost 6 bases, J lost 4 bases, and 10 bases stayed unmatched. CDR3 length equals 17 residues. Here the CDR3 reads CASRLGTGSNGANVLTF. The DNA for the CDR3 is TGTGCCAGCAGACTTGGGACAGGGAGTAACGGGGCCAACGTCCTGACTTTC. Supplemented by reference TRBV27 and TRBJ2-6, the full variable domain reads EAQVTQNPRYLITVTGKKLTVTCSQNMNHEYMSWYRQDPGLGLRQIYYSMNVEVTDKGDVPEGYKVSRKEKRNFPLILESPSPNQTSLYFCASRLGTGSNGANVLTFGAGSRLTVL.

The rearrangement joins TRBV9 to TRBJ1-1; the D gene is possibly TRBD1 (6 bases). CDR1 is SGDLS and CDR2 is YYNGEE in the germline V gene. Trimming stripped 3 bases from V and 1 base from J, with 13 bases between. The CDR3 has 15 amino acids. This chain's CDR3 is CASSGSGTSNTEAFF. The CDR3 DNA reads TGTGCCAGCAGCGGATCCGGGACATCGAACACTGAAGCTTTCTTT. Together with reference TRBV9 and TRBJ1-1, the CDR3 gives the full variable domain: DSGVTQTPKHLITATGQRVTLRCSPRSGDLSVYWYQQSLDQGLQFLIQYYNGEERAKGNILERFSAQQFPDLHSELNLSSLELGDSALYFCASSGSGTSNTEAFFGQGTRLTVV.

The genes are TRBV28 and TRBJ1-2; D not resolved. Trimming shortened V by 6 bases and J by 8 bases, and 13 bases separated the two germline ends. This CDR3 has 12 amino acids. CDR1 and CDR2 (germline): MDHEN, SYDVKM. This chain's CDR3 is CASSRTSPGYTF. CDR3 DNA: TGTGCCAGCAGCCGGACCTCCCCCGGCTACACCTTC.

The chain is built from TRBV6-5 and TRBJ2-1; tentative D call: TRBD2 (5 bases). CDR3 length equals 14 residues. Germline loops: CDR1 MNHEY, CDR2 SVGAGI. The V end was cut by 8 bases, the J end by 6 bases, with 17 bases between. CDR3 nucleotide sequence: TGTGCCAGCGGAGCGACTACTGGATCCAATGAGCAGTTCTTC. As protein: CASGATTGSNEQFF.

J is TRBJ2-3 and V is TRBV6-5; 13 positions agree with TRBD2. Per germline, CDR1 MNHEY and CDR2 SVGAGI. This CDR3 is 15 amino acids long. Trimming cost V 6 bases and J 7 bases; bases outside gene matches: 7. As DNA, the CDR3 is TGTGCCAGCAGCGGCACTAGCGGGGGGGCAAATACGCAGTATTTT. Amino acid sequence: CASSGTSGGANTQYF.

The chain has TRBV6-5 and TRBJ1-2, with 8 bases identical to TRBD1. With 7 bases clipped from V and 4 bases from J, the junction kept 8 bases outside the gene matches. The CDR3 runs 14 residues. Germline CDR1 and CDR2: MNHEY and SVGAGI. The DNA of the CDR3 is TGTGCCAGCACCGATTTTCAGGGGGCCTATGGCTACACCTTC. Translation: CASTDFQGAYGYTF.

The chain employs TRBV6-5 and TRBJ2-2; 7 positions match TRBD2. In germline, CDR1 is MNHEY, CDR2 SVGAGI. The CDR3 extends over 15 amino acids. The V gene end was trimmed by 7 bases and the J gene end by 5 bases; junction bases not matched to a gene: 10. CDR3 nucleotides: TGTGCCAGCACCCCTAGCGGCAGGGTGACCGGGGAGCTGTTTTTT. This encodes CASTPSGRVTGELFF.

The chain couples TRBV4-2 to TRBJ1-2; perhaps TRBD1 as D (6 bases). CDR1 is LGHNA and CDR2 is YNFKEQ in the germline V gene. The CDR3 has 16 amino acids. V lost 1 base and J 0 bases, leaving 12 bases between the germline ends. CDR3 loop: CASSQAVGQTNYGYTF. In DNA form, the CDR3 reads TGTGCCAGCAGCCAAGCCGTAGGACAGACTAACTATGGCTACACCTTC.

This chain uses TRBV30 with TRBJ2-7; D is possibly TRBD1 or TRBD2 (5 bases each). CDR3 length: 12 amino acids. CDR1 and CDR2 (germline): GTSNPN, SVGIG (reference sequence). V was pared by 4 bases and J by 7 bases, with 14 bases between. CDR3 loop: CAWNEGSGEQYF. The CDR3 DNA follows: TGTGCCTGGAACGAGGGGTCTGGTGAGCAGTACTTC.

The rearrangement links TRBV5-1 to TRBJ2-1, with TRBD2 as a possible D gene (7 bases). The CDR3 runs 15 residues. Germline lookup yields CDR1 SGHRS and CDR2 YFSETQ. V lost 5 bases and J 4 bases, leaving 16 bases between the germline ends. CDR3 in amino acids: CASRLNGGPYNEQFF. As DNA, the CDR3 is TGCGCCAGCAGATTAAACGGGGGGCCTTACAATGAGCAGTTCTTC.